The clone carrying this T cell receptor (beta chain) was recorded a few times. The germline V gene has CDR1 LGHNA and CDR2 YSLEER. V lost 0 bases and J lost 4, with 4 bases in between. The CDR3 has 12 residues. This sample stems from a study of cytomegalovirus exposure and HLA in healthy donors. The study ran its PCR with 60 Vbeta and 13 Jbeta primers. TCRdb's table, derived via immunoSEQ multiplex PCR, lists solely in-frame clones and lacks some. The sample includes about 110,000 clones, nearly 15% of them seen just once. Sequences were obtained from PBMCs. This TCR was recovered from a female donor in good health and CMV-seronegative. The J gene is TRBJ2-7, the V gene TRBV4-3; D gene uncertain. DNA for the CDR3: TGCGCCAGCAGCCAAGACCAATACGAGCAGTACTTC. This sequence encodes CASSQDQYEQYF.